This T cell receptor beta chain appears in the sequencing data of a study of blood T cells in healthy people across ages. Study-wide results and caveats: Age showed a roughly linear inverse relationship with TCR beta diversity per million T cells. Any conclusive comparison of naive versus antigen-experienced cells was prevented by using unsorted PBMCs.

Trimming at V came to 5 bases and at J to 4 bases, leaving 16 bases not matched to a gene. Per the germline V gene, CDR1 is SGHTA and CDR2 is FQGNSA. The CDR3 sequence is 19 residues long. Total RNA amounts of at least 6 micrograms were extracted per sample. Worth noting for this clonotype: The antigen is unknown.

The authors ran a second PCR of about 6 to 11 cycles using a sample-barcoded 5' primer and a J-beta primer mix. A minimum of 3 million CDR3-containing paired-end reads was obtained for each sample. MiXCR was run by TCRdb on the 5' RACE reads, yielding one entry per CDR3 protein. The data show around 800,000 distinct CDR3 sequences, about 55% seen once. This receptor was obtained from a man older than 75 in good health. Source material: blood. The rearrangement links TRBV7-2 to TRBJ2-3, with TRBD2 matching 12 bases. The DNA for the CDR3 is TGTGCCAGCAGCCCCAGGACCGGACTAGCGGGACGCCCTGCAGATACGCAGTATTTT. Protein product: CASSPRTGLAGRPADTQYF.